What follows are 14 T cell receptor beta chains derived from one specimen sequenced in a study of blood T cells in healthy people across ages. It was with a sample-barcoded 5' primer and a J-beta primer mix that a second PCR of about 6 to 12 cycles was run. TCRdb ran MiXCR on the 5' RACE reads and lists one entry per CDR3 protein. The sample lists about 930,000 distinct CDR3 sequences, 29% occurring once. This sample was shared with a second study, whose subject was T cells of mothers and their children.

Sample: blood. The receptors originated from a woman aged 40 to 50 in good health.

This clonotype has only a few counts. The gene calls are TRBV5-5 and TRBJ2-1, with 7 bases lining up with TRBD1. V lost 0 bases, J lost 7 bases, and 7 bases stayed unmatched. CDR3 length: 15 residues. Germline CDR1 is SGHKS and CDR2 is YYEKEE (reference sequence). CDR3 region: CASSLGWPTGNEQFF. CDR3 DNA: TGTGCCAGCAGCTTGGGGTGGCCGACAGGGAATGAGCAGTTCTTC.

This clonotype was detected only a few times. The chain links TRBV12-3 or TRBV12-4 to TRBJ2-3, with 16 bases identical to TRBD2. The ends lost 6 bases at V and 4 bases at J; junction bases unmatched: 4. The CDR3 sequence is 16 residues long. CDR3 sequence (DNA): TGTGCCAGCAGAGCCGGGACTAGCGGGGGGGCAGATACGCAGTATTTT. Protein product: CASRAGTSGGADTQYF.

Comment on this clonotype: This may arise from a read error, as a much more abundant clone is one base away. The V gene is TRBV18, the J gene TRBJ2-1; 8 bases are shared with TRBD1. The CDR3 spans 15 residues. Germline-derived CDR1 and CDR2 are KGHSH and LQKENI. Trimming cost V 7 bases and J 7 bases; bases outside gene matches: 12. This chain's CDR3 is CASLPEQGVGNEQFF. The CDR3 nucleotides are TGTGCCAGCTTACCTGAACAGGGGGTTGGTAATGAGCAGTTCTTC.

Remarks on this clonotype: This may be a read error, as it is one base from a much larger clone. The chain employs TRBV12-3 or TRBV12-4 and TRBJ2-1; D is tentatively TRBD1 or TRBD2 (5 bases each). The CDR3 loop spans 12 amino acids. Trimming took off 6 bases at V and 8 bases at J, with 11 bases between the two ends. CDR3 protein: CASRGRGDEQFF. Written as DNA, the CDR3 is TGTGCCAGCAGGGGGAGAGGGGATGAGCAGTTCTTC.

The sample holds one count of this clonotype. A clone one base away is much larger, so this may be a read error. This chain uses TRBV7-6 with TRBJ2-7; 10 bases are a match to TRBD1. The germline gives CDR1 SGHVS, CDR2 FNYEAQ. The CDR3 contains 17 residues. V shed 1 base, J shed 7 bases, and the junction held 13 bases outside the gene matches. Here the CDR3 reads CASSLEGPGQGYNEQYF. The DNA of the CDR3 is TGTGCCAGCAGCTTAGAAGGGCCGGGACAGGGGTACAATGAGCAGTACTTC.

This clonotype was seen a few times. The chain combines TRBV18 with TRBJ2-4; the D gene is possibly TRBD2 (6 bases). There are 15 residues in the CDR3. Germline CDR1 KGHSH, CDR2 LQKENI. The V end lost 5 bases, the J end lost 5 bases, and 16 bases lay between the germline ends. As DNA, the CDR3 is TGTGCCAGCTCATCAAATCCACCGGGAGAAAACATTCAGTACTTC. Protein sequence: CASSSNPPGENIQYF.

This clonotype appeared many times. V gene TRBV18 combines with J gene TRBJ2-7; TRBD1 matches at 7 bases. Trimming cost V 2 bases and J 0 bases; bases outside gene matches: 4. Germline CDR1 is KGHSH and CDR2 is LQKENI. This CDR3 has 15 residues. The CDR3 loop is CASSPDRANSYEQYF. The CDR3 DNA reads TGTGCCAGCTCACCAGACAGGGCTAACTCCTACGAGCAGTACTTC. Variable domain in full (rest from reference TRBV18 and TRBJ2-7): NAGVMQNPRHLVRRRGQEARLRCSPMKGHSHVYWYRQLPEEGLKFMVYLQKENIIDESGMPKERFSAEFPKEGPSILRIQQVVRGDSAAYFCASSPDRANSYEQYFGPGTRLTVT.

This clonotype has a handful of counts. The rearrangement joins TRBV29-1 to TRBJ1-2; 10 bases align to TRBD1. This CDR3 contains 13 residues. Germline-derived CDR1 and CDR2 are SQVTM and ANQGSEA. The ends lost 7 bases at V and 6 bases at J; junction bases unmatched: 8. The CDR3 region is CSANPGQGNGYTF. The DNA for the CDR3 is TGCAGCGCCAATCCGGGACAGGGGAATGGCTACACCTTC.

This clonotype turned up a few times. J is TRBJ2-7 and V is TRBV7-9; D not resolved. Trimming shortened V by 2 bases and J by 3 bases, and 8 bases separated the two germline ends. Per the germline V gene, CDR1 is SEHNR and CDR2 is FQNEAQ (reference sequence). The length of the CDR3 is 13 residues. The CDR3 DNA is TGTGCCAGCAGCTTATACGGCTACTACGAGCAGTACTTC. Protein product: CASSLYGYYEQYF. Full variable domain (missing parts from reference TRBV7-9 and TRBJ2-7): DTGVSQNPRHKITKRGQNVTFRCDPISEHNRLYWYRQTLGQGPEFLTYFQNEAQLEKSRLLSDRFSAERPKGSFSTLEIQRTEQGDSAMYLCASSLYGYYEQYFGPGTRLTVT.

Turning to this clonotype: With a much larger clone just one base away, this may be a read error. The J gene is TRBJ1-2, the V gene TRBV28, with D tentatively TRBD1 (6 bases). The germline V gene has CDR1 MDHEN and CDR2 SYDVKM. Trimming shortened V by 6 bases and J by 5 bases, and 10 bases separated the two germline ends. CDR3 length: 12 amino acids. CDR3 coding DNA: TGTGCCAGCAGCAACAGGGAGTATGGCTACACCTTC. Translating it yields CASSNREYGYTF.

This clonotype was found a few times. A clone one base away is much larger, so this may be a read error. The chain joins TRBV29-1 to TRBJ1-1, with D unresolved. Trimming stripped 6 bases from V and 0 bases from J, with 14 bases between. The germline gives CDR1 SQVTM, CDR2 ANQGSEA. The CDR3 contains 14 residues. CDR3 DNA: TGCAGCGTCCGGGGAACAGCAATGAACACTGAAGCTTTCTTT. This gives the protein CSVRGTAMNTEAFF.

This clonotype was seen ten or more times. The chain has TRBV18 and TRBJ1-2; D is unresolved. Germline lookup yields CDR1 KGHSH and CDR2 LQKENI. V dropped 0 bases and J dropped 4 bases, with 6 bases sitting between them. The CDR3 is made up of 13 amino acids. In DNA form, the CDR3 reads TGTGCCAGCTCACCACCCAACGGCTATGGCTACACCTTC. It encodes CASSPPNGYGYTF.

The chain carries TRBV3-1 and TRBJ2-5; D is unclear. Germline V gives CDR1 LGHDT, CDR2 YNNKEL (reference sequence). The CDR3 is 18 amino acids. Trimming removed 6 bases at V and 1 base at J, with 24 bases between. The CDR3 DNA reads TGTGCCAGCAGGCCCGGGCTGGGCACTGGACGGTGCCAAGAGACCCAGTACTTC. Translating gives CASRPGLGTGRCQETQYF.

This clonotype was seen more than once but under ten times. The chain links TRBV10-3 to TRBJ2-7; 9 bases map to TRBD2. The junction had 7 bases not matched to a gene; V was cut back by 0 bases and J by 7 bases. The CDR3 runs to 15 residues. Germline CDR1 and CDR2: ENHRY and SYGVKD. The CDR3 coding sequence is TGTGCCATCAGTGAGTCTAGCGGGGGTTTTGGTGAGCAGTACTTC. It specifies CAISESSGGFGEQYF.